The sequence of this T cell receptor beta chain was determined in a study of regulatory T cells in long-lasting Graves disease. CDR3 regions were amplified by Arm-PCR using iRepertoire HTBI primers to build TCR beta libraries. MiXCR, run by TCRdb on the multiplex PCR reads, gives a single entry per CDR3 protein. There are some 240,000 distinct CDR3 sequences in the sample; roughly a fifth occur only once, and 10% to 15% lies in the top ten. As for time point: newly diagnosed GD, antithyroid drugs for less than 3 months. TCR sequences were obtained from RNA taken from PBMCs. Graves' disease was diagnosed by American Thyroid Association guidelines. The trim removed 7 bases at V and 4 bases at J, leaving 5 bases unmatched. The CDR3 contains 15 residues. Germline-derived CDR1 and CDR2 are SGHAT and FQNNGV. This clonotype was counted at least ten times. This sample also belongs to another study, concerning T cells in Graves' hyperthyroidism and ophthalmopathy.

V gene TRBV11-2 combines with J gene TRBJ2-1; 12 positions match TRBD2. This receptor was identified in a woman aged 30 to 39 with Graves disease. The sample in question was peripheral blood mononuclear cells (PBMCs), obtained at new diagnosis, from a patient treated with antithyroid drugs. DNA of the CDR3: TGTGCCAGCACCTCACTAGCGGGAGGATACAATGAGCAGTTCTTC. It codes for CASTSLAGGYNEQFF.